These 13 T cell receptor beta chains came from one sample sequenced in a study of Ad26.COV2.S vaccination and SARS-CoV-2 variants. Produced via immunoSEQ multiplex PCR; TCRdb's table is partial and in-frame only. The table records about 180,000 clones, approximately 90% of them present only once. The sample consisted of peripheral blood, taken after recovery from COVID-19. The receptors originated from a human donor who had recovered from COVID-19.

This chain connects TRBV28 to TRBJ2-2, with D possibly being TRBD2 (7 bases). Per the germline V gene, CDR1 is MDHEN and CDR2 is SYDVKM. Trimming pared 8 bases from V and 2 bases from J, leaving 18 bases between. CDR3 length: 16 residues. CDR3 nucleotide sequence: TGTGCCAGCTGGGGGGCGCGGGAGACTAACACCGGGGAGCTGTTTTTT. Its translation is CASWGARETNTGELFF.

The chain carries TRBV5-8 and TRBJ1-2; the D gene is possibly TRBD1 (5 bases). Trimming stripped 4 bases from V and 6 bases from J, with 19 bases between. Germline V gene lookup returns CDR1 SGHTS and CDR2 YDEGEE. The CDR3 runs 15 residues. CDR3: CASSPGGRGWDGYTF. The CDR3 DNA reads as TGTGCCAGCAGCCCGGGAGGCCGGGGGTGGGATGGCTACACCTTC.

This clone was detected once. V is TRBV6-5 and J is TRBJ2-5; possibly TRBD1 for D (7 bases). Germline V CDR1 and CDR2: MNHEY, SVGAGI. Trimming pared 10 bases from V and 2 bases from J, leaving 17 bases between. CDR3 length: 14 amino acids. The CDR3 coding sequence is TGTGCCACGGCCCTGTCAGGGGGGCAAGAGACCCAGTACTTC. Its protein product is CATALSGGQETQYF.

The V call is TRBV14, the J call TRBJ2-1, with 7 positions matching TRBD1. The length of the CDR3 is 14 residues. CDR1 SGHDN and CDR2 FVKESK come from the germline V gene. Germline trimming cut 0 bases from V and 12 bases from J; bases unmatched to any gene: 8. CDR3 region: CASSQDRQGISQFF. The DNA of the CDR3 is TGTGCCAGCAGCCAAGATAGACAGGGTATATCGCAGTTCTTC.

V gene TRBV28 combines with J gene TRBJ2-7; 7 bases line up with TRBD1. There are 16 residues in the CDR3. V trimming: 3 bases; J trimming: 0 bases; junction bases outside the gene matches: 8. The germline V gene has CDR1 MDHEN and CDR2 SYDVKM. Here the CDR3 reads CASSFTPRQGSYEQYF. The CDR3 DNA reads TGTGCCAGCAGTTTTACCCCCCGACAGGGCTCCTACGAGCAGTACTTC.

This rearrangement joins TRBV19 to TRBJ1-2; 10 nucleotides align to TRBD1. Germline V gene data show CDR1 as LNHDA and CDR2 as SQIVND (reference sequence). V shed 11 bases and J 8 bases; nucleotides not matched to a gene: 17. The CDR3 is 15 residues long. The CDR3, as DNA: TGTGCCCGAAAGGTAGGACAGGGGGTTTTGGAAGGCTACACCTTC. The encoded protein is CARKVGQGVLEGYTF.

In this sample, this clone turned up once. The chain carries TRBV30 and TRBJ2-7; 9 bases match TRBD2. The CDR3 runs 15 residues. With 0 bases clipped from V and 3 bases from J, the junction kept 6 bases outside the gene matches. Germline CDR1 reads GTSNPN; CDR2 reads SVGIG (reference sequence). CDR3 sequence reads: CAWSVRLAGHYEQYF. In DNA form, the CDR3 reads TGTGCCTGGAGTGTACGGCTAGCGGGACACTACGAGCAGTACTTC.

This rearrangement joins TRBV7-2 to TRBJ2-2; TRBD2 might be the D (5 bases). Per germline, CDR1 SGHTA and CDR2 FQGNSA. The CDR3 consists of 18 residues. V gave up 1 base and J gave up 2 bases, with 17 bases separating them. CDR3 coding DNA: TGTGCCAGCAGCTTAGTGAGAGTAAGGCTAGCTAACACCGGGGAGCTGTTTTTT. Translated: CASSLVRVRLANTGELFF. Using reference TRBV7-2 and TRBJ2-2 for the parts outside the CDR3, the full variable domain is GAGVSQSPSNKVTEKGKDVELRCDPISGHTALYWYRQSLGQGLEFLIYFQGNSAPDKSGLPSDRFSAERTGGSVSTLTIQRTQQEDSAVYLCASSLVRVRLANTGELFFGEGSRLTVL.

The chain links TRBV7-9 to TRBJ2-5, with TRBD2 as a possible D gene (6 bases). Germline V gene data show CDR1 as SEHNR and CDR2 as FQNEAQ (reference sequence). V shed 5 bases and J shed 4 bases, with 20 bases lying between them. This CDR3 has 16 amino acids. The CDR3 region is CASSPRTSLPGETQYF. The DNA of the CDR3 is TGTGCCAGCAGCCCACGTACTAGCCTACCGGGAGAGACCCAGTACTTC.

The chain employs TRBV2 and TRBJ1-3; D is undetermined. There are 13 residues in the CDR3. V lost 3 bases to trimming and J lost 3 bases, with 6 bases between them. Germline-derived CDR1 and CDR2 are SNHLY and FYNNEI. The CDR3 sequence is CASSEGGGNTIYF. CDR3 coding DNA: TGTGCCAGCAGTGAGGGAGGTGGAAACACCATATATTTT.

V is TRBV29-1 and J is TRBJ1-2; 9 bases match TRBD1. The V gene's germline CDR1 is SQVTM and CDR2 ANQGSEA. The CDR3 is 15 amino acids. With 3 bases clipped from V and 3 bases from J, the junction kept 8 bases outside the gene matches. CDR3 coding DNA: TGCAGCGTTGACCCCGGGACAGGGTCCCACTATGGCTACACCTTC. Translating gives CSVDPGTGSHYGYTF.

This chain connects TRBV30 to TRBJ1-6; unclear D gene. The CDR3 has 14 residues. V was clipped by 2 bases and J by 3 bases, with 8 bases between them. CDR1 is GTSNPN and CDR2 is SVGIG in the germline V gene (reference sequence). The CDR3 loop reads CAWSPGNYNSPLHF. CDR3 in DNA: TGTGCCTGGAGTCCCGGGAACTATAATTCACCCCTCCACTTT.

This sequence joins TRBV5-4 and TRBJ2-1; 9 bases are shared with TRBD1. The V gene's germline CDR1 is SGHNT and CDR2 YYREEE (reference sequence). The V segment lost 2 bases and the J segment 6 bases; nucleotides outside the gene matches: 3. The CDR3 loop spans 14 amino acids. The CDR3 bases are TGTGCCAGCAGCTTCCCGGACAGGGGCAATGAGCAGTTCTTC. Amino acids: CASSFPDRGNEQFF.